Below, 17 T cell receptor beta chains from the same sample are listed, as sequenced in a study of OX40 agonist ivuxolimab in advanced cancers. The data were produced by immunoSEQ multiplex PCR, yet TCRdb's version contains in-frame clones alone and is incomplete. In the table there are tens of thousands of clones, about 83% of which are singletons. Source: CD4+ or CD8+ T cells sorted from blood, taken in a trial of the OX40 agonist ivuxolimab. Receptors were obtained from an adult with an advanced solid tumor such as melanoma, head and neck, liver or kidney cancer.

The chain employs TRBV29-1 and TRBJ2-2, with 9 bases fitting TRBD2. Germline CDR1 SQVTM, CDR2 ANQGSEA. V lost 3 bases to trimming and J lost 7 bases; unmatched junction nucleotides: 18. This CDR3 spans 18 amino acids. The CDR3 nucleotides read TGCAGCGTTGAGCATCGACGGGGTATAGCGGGAGCTGTCGGGGAGCTGTTTTTT. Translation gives CSVEHRRGIAGAVGELFF.

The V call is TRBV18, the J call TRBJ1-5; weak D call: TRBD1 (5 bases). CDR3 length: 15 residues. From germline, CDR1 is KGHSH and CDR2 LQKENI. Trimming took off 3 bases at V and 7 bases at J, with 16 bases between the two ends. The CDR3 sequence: CASSPRLGTQQPQHF. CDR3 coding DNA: TGTGCCAGCTCACCCCGTTTGGGGACGCAACAGCCCCAGCATTTT.

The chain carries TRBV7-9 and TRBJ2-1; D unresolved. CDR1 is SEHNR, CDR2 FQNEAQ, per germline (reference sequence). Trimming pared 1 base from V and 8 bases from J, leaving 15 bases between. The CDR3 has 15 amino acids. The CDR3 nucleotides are TGTGCCAGCAGCTTAGTTGGCGGACCTCCAGATGAGCAGTTCTTC. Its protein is CASSLVGGPPDEQFF.

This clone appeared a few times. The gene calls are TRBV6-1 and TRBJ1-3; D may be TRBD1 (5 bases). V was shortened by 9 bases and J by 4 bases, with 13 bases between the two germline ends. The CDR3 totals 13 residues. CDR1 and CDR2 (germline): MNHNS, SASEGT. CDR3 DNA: TGTGCCAGTCTGGGGGATACGGGAAACACCATATATTTT. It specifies CASLGDTGNTIYF.

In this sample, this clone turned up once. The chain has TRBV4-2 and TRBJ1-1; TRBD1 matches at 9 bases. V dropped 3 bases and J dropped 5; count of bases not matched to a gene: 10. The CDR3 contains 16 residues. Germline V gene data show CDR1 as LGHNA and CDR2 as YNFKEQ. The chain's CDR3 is CASSQGQGHRETEAFF. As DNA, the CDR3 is TGTGCCAGCAGCCAGGGACAGGGACATCGCGAAACTGAAGCTTTCTTT.

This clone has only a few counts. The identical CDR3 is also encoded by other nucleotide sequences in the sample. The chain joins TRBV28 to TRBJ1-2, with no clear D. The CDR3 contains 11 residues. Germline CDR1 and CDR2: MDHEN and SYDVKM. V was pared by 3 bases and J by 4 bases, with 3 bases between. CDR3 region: CASSFVYGYTF. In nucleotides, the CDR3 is TGTGCCAGCAGTTTTGTCTATGGCTACACCTTC.

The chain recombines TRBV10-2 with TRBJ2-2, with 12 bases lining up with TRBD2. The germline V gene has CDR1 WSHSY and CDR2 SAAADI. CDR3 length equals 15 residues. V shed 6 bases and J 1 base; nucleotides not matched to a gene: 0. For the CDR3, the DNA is TGCGCCAGCAGGGGACTAGCGGGGAACACCGGGGAGCTGTTTTTT. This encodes CASRGLAGNTGELFF.

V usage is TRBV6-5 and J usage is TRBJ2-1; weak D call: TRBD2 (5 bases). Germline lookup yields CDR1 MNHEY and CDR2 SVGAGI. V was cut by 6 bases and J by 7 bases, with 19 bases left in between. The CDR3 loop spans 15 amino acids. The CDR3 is CASSRDGNVGNEQFF. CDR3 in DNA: TGTGCCAGCAGCCGAGACGGGAACGTAGGAAATGAGCAGTTCTTC.

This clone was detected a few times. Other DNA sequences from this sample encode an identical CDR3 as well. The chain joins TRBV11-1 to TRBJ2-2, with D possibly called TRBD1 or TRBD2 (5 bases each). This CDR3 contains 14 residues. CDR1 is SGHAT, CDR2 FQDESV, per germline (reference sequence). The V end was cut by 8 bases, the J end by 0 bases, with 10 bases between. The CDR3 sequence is CASRLGPNTGELFF. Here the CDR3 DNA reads TGTGCCAGCCGTTTGGGACCGAACACCGGGGAGCTGTTTTTT.

The CDR3 DNA is TGTGCCAGCAGCTCAAAGACAGGGGAGAGGACCGGGGAGCTGTTTTTT. This sequence encodes CASSSKTGERTGELFF. The chain uses TRBV5-4 and TRBJ2-2; 8 positions match TRBD1. V trimming: 3 bases; J trimming: 5 bases; junction bases outside the gene matches: 9. Germline lookup yields CDR1 SGHNT and CDR2 YYREEE (reference sequence). This CDR3 region has 16 residues. Filled out from reference TRBV5-4 and TRBJ2-2, the complete variable domain reads ETGVTQSPTHLIKTRGQQVTLRCSSQSGHNTVSWYQQALGQGPQFIFQYYREEENGRGNFPPRFSGLQFPNYSSELNVNALELDDSALYLCASSSKTGERTGELFFGEGSRLTVL.

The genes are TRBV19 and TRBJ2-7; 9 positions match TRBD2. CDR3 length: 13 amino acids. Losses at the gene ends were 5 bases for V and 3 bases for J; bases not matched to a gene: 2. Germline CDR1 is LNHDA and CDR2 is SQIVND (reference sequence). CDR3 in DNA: TGTGCCAGTAGTGAGACTAGCGGCTACGAGCAGTACTTC. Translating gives CASSETSGYEQYF.

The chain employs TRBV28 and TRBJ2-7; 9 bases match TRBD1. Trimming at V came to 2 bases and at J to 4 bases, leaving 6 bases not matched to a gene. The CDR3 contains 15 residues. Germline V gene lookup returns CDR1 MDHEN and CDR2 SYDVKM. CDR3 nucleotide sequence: TGTGCCAGCAGTTTAGCCGGGACAGGGATATACGAGCAGTACTTC. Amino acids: CASSLAGTGIYEQYF.

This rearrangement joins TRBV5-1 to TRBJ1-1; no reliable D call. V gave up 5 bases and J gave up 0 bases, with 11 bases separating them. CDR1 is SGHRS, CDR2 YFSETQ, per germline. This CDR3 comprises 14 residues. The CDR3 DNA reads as TGCGCCAGCAGGGACTGGACGGTGAACACTGAAGCTTTCTTT. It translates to CASRDWTVNTEAFF.

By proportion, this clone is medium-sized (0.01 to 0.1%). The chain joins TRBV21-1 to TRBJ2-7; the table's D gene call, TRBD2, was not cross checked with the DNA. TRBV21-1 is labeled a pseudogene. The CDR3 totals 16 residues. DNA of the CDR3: TGTGCCAGCAGCAAAGCTATTACCGCTAGCTCCTACGAGCAGTACTTC. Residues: CASSKAITASSYEQYF.

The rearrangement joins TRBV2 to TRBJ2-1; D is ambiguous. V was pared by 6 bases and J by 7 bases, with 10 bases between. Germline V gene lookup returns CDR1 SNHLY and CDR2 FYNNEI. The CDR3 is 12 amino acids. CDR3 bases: TGTGCCAGCAGCCGAATTGGTAATGAGCAGTTCTTC. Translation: CASSRIGNEQFF.

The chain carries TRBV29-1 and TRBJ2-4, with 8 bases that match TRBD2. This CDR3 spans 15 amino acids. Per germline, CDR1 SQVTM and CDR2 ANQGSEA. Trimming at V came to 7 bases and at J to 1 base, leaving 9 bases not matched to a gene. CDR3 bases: TGCAGCGCGGGGGGGGAAAGAGCGGCCAAAAACATTCAGTACTTC. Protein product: CSAGGERAAKNIQYF.

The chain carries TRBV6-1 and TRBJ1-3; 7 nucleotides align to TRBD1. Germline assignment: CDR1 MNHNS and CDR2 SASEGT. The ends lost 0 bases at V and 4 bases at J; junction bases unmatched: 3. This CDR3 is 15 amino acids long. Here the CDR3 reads CASSEATGRGNTIYF. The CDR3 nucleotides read TGTGCCAGCAGTGAAGCGACAGGGCGGGGAAACACCATATATTTT.